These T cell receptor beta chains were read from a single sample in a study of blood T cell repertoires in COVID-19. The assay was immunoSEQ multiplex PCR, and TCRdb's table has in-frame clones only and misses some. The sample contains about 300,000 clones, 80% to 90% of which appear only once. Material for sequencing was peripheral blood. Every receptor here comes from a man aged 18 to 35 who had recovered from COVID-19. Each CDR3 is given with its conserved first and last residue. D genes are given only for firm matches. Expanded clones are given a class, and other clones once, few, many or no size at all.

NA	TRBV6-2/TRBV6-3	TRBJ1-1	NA	TGTGCCAGCAGTTACTCCATGAACACTGAAGCTTTCTTT	CASSYSMNTEAFF
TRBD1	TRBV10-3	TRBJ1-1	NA	TGTGCCATCAGTGAGTCTGGGACAGGGGAAGAAGCTTTCTTT	CAISESGTGEEAFF
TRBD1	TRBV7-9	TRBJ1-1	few	TGTGCCAGCAGCTCTACGACAGGGGGATACACTGAAGCTTTCTTT	CASSSTTGGYTEAFF
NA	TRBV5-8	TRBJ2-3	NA	TGTGCCAGCAGCTCAACCGGGCCATCGAGGGCAGATACGCAGTATTTT	CASSSTGPSRADTQYF
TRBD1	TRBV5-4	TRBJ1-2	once	TGTGCCAGCAGCTCAGAGACAGGGGGTGGCGGGTATGGCTACACCTTC	CASSSETGGGGYGYTF
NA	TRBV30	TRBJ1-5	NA	TGTGCCTGGAGCGGTGCCCAAGGGGCAAGCAATCAGCCCCAGCATTTT	CAWSGAQGASNQPQHF
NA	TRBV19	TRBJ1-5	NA	TGTGCCAGTAGTTTCGACAGTCACAATCAGCCCCAGCATTTT	CASSFDSHNQPQHF
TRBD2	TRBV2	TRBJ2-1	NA	TGTGCCAGCACGGGGACTAGCGTTTACAATGAGCAGTTCTTC	CASTGTSVYNEQFF
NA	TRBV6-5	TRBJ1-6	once	TGTGCCAGCAGCTTGCAGGGCCTATCACCCCTCCACTTT	CASSLQGLSPLHF
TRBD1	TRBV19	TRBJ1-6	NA	TGTGCCAGTAGGCTACAGGGGGCCTCCTATAATTCACCCCTCCACTTT	CASRLQGASYNSPLHF
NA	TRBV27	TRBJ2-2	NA	TGTGCCAGCAGTTTTCTATTAATCGGCGGGGAGCTGTTTTTT	CASSFLLIGGELFF
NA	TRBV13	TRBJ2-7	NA	TGTGCCAGCAGCCTGGACAGCGCCTACGAGCAGTACTTC	CASSLDSAYEQYF
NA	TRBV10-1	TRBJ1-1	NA	TGCGCCAGCAGTGAGTATGAGGCTTCTGAAGCTTTCTTT	CASSEYEASEAFF
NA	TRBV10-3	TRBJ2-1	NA	TGTGCCGCCGGCTCCTACAATGAGCAGTTCTTC	CAAGSYNEQFF
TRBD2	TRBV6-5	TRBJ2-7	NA	TGTGCCAGCAGCCGCTGGGGTAGCGGGAACGGCGAGCAGTACTTC	CASSRWGSGNGEQYF